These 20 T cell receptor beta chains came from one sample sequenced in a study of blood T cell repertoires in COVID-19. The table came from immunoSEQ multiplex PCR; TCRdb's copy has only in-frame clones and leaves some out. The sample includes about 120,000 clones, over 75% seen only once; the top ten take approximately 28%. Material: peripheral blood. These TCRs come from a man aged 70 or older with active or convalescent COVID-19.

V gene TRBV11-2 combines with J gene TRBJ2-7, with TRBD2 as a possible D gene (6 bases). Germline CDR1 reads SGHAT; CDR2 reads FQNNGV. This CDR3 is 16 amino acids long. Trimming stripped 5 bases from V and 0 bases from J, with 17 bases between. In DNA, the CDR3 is TGTGCCAGCAGCAACCCCACTAGCCGGAGCTCCTACGAGCAGTACTTC. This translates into CASSNPTSRSSYEQYF. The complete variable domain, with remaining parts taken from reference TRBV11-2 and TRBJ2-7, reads EAGVAQSPRYKIIEKRQSVAFWCNPISGHATLYWYQQILGQGPKLLIQFQNNGVVDDSQLPKDRFSAERLKGVDSTLKIQPAKLEDSAVYLCASSNPTSRSSYEQYFGPGTRLTVT.

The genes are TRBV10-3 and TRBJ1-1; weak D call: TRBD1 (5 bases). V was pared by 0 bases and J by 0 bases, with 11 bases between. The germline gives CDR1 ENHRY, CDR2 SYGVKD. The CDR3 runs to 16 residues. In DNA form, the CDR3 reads TGTGCCATCAGTGAGTCTGGGAGGGACCTGAACACTGAAGCTTTCTTT. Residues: CAISESGRDLNTEAFF.

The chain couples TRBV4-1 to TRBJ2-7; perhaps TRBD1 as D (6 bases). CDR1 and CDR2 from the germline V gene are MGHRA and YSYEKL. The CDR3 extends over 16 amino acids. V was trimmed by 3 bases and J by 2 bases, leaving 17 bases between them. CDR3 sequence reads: CASSQAPGQGTYEQYF. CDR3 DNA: TGCGCCAGCAGCCAGGCTCCGGGACAAGGGACCTACGAGCAGTACTTC.

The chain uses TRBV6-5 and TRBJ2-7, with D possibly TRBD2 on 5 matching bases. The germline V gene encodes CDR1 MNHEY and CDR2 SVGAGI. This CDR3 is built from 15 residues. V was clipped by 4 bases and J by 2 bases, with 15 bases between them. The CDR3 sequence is CASSFRFGAAYEQYF. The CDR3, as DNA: TGTGCCAGCAGTTTCCGATTCGGAGCGGCCTACGAGCAGTACTTC.

The CDR3 sequence: CASSGQGTNTEAFF. CDR3 in DNA: TGTGCCAGCTCAGGACAGGGAACTAACACTGAAGCTTTCTTT. The rearrangement joins TRBV6-5 to TRBJ1-1; 8 bases are a match to TRBD1. The trim removed 8 bases at V and 2 bases at J, leaving 7 bases unmatched. Germline V gene lookup returns CDR1 MNHEY and CDR2 SVGAGI. There are 14 residues in the CDR3.

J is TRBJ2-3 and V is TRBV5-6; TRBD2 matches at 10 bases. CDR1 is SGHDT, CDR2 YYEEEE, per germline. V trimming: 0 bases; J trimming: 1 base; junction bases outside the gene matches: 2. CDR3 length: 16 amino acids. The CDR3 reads CASSLAGTSGTDTQYF. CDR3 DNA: TGTGCCAGCAGCTTGGCCGGGACTAGCGGCACAGATACGCAGTATTTT. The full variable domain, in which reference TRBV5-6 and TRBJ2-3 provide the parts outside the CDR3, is DAGVTQSPTHLIKTRGQQVTLRCSPKSGHDTVSWYQQALGQGPQFIFQYYEEEERQRGNFPDRFSGHQFPNYSSELNVNALLLGDSALYLCASSLAGTSGTDTQYFGPGTRLTVL.

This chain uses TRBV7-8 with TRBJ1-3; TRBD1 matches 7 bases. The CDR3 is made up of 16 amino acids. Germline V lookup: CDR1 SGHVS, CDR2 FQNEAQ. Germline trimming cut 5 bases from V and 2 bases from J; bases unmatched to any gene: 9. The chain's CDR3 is CASSMMTGTTGNTIYF. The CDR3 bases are TGTGCCAGCAGCATGATGACAGGGACGACTGGAAACACCATATATTTT.

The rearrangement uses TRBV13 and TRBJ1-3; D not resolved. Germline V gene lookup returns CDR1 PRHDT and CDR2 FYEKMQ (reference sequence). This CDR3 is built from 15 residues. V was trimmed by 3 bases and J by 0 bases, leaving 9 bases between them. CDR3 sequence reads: CASSLGRSSGNTIYF. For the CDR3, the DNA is TGTGCCAGCAGCTTGGGTCGGAGCTCTGGAAACACCATATATTTT.

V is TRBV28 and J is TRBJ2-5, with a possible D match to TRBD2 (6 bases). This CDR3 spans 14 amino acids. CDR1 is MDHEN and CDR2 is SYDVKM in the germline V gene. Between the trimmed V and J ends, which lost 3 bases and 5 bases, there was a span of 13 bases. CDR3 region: CASSFRGGQETQYF. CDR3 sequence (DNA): TGTGCCAGCAGTTTCCGGGGAGGTCAGGAGACCCAGTACTTC.

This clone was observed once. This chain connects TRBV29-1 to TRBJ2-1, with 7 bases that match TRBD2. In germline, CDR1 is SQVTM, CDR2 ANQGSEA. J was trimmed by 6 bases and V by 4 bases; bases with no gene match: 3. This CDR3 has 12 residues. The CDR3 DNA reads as TGCAGCGTTGGGGGGGGTCCCAATGAGCAGTTCTTC. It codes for CSVGGGPNEQFF.

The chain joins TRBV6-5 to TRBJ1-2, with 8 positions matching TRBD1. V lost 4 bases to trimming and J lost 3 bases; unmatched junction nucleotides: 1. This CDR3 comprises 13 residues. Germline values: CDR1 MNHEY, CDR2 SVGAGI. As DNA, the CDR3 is TGTGCCAGCAGTTTGGACAGGGACTATGGCTACACCTTC. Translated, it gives CASSLDRDYGYTF.

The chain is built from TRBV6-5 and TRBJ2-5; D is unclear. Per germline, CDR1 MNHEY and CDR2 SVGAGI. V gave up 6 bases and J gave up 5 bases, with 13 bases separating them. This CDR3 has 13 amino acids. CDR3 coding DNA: TGTGCCAGCAGCACCCTGGCCCAGGAGACCCAGTACTTC. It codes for CASSTLAQETQYF.

CDR3 nucleotides: TGTGCCAGCTCCTGGGGAGTAAAGGATTCACCCCTCCACTTT. Translation gives CASSWGVKDSPLHF. V gene TRBV5-6 combines with J gene TRBJ1-6; no clear D gene. Between the trimmed V and J ends, which lost 7 bases and 8 bases, there was a span of 16 bases. The CDR3 has 14 residues. Germline V gives CDR1 SGHDT, CDR2 YYEEEE.

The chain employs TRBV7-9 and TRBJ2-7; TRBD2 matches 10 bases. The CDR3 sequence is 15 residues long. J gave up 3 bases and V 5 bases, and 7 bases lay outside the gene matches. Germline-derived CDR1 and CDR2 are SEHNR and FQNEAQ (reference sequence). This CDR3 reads CASSQGVAGGYEQYF. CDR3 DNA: TGTGCCAGCAGCCAAGGGGTAGCGGGAGGCTACGAGCAGTACTTC.

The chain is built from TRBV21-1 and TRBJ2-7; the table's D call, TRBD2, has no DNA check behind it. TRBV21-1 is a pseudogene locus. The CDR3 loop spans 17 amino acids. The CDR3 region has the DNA TGTGCCAGCAGCGGGGGACTAGCGGGAGGCTCTACCTACGAGCAGTACTTC. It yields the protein CASSGGLAGGSTYEQYF.

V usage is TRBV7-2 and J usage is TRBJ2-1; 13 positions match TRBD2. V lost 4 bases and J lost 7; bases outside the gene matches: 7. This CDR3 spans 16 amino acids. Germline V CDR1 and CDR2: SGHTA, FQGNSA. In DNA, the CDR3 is TGTGCCAGCAGCTCAAGGACTAGCGGGAGTTGGAATGAGCAGTTCTTC. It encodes CASSSRTSGSWNEQFF. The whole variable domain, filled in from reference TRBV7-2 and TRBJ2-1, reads GAGVSQSPSNKVTEKGKDVELRCDPISGHTALYWYRQSLGQGLEFLIYFQGNSAPDKSGLPSDRFSAERTGGSVSTLTIQRTQQEDSAVYLCASSSRTSGSWNEQFFGPGTRLTVL.

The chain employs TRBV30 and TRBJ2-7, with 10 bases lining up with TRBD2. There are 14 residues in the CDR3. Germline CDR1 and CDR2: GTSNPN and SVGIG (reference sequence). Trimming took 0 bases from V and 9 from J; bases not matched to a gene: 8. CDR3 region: CAWSVGVAGGAQYF. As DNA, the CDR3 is TGTGCCTGGAGTGTAGGAGTAGCGGGAGGTGCGCAGTACTTC. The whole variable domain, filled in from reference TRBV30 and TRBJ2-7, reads SQTIHQWPATLVQPVGSPLSLECTVEGTSNPNLYWYRQAAGRGLQLLFYSVGIGQISSEVPQNLSASRPQDRQFILSSKKLLLSDSGFYLCAWSVGVAGGAQYFGPGTRLTVT.

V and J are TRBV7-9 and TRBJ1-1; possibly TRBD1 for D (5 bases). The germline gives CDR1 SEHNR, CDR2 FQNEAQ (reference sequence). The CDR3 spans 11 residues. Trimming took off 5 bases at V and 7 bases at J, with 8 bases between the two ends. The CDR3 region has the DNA TGTGCCAGCAGCCGGGGGGGTGAAGCTTTCTTT. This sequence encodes CASSRGGEAFF.

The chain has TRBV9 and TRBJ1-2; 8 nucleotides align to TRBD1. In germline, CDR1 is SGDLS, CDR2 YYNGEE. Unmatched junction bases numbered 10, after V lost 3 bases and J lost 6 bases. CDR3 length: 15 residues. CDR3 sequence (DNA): TGTGCCAGCAGCGCCATGACAGGGGACCGGCATGGCTACACCTTC. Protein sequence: CASSAMTGDRHGYTF.

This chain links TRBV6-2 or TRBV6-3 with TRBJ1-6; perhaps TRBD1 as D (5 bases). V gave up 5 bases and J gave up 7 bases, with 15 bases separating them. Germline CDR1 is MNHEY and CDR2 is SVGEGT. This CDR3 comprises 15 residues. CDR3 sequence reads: CASSLGAKGNSPLHF. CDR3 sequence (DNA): TGTGCCAGCAGTCTCGGAGCCAAGGGGAATTCACCCCTCCACTTT.